The text below deals with one T cell receptor beta chain. The data originate from a study of blood T cell repertoires in COVID-19. Whole-study context: Samples came from the United States, Italy and Spain, spanning acute and convalescent COVID-19.

The CDR3 is 15 amino acids. The V and J ends lost 2 bases and 4 bases respectively, with 14 bases between them. Germline V gives CDR1 SGHAT, CDR2 FQNNGV. In the authors' methods: Estimates of nucleated cell counts were drawn from the amplification of reference gene primers. Clones were read by immunoSEQ multiplex PCR, and TCRdb kept only the in-frame ones, dropping some. The V and J calls and the clone size are those of that table, but D and trimming were determined from the DNA. The sample contains approximately 260,000 clones, 89% of which appear only once. Participant age was roughly 18 to 100 years, and participants resided in roughly 24 US areas.

The gene calls are TRBV11-2 and TRBJ1-2, with unresolved D. The source of this sequence is a woman aged 60-70 years who had recovered from COVID-19. Sequencing was carried out using PBMCs or T cells enriched from blood (not recorded which). Written as DNA, the CDR3 is TGTGCCAGCAGCTTAACGAGAGGGCTAGCCTATGGCTACACCTTC. Protein: CASSLTRGLAYGYTF.